This TCR beta chain was found in a study of beta chain features in type 1 diabetes. Every isolated RNA sample was fully reverse transcribed, so sequencing captured expressed TCRB transcripts. TCRdb's table, derived via immunoSEQ multiplex PCR, lists solely in-frame clones and lacks some. Among 500,000 to 700,000 clones listed, roughly a sixth were seen once. V shed 5 bases, J shed 6 bases, and the junction held 9 bases outside the gene matches. In germline, CDR1 is SEHNR, CDR2 FQNEAQ (reference sequence). This CDR3 has 15 residues. The receptor comes from a man in his late teens or twenties in good health. J is TRBJ1-1 and V is TRBV7-9; 10 bases map to TRBD1. Sequencing input: naive CD4+ T cells from blood. The CDR3 reads CASSTRQGAAAEAFF. The CDR3 coding sequence is TGTGCCAGCAGCACGCGACAGGGGGCGGCGGCTGAAGCTTTCTTT.